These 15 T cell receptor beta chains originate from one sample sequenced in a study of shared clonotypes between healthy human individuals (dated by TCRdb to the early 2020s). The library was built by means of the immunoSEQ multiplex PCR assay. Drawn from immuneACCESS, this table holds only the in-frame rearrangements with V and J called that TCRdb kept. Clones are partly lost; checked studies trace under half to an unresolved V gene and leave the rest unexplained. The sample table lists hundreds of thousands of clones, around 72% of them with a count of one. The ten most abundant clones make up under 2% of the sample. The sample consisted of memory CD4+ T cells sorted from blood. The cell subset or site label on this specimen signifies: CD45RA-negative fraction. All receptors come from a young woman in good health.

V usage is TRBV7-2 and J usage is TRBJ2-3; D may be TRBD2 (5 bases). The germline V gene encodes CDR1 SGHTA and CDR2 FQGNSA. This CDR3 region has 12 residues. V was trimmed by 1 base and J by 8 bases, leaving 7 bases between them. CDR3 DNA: TGTGCCAGCAGCTTAGATCGGGGTACGCAGTATTTT. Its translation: CASSLDRGTQYF.

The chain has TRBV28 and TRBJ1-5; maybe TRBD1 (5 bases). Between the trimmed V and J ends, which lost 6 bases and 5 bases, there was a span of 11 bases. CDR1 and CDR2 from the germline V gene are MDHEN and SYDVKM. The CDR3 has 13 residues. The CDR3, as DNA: TGTGCCAGCAGCACCGGGACCTATCAGCCCCAGCATTTT. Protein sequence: CASSTGTYQPQHF.

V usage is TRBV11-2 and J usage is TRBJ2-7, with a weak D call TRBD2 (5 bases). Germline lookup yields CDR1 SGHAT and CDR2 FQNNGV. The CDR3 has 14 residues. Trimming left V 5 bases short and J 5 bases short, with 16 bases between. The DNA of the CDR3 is TGTGCCAGCAGCCCCTCCGGGGTGAGCGACGAGCAGTACTTC. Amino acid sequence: CASSPSGVSDEQYF.

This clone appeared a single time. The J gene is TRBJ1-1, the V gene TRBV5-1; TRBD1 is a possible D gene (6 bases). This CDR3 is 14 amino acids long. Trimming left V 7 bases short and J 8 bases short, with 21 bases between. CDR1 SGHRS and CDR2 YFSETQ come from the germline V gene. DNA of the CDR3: TGCGCCAGCTATCGGGACATGGGTGTTGGGGAAGCTTTCTTT. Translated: CASYRDMGVGEAFF.

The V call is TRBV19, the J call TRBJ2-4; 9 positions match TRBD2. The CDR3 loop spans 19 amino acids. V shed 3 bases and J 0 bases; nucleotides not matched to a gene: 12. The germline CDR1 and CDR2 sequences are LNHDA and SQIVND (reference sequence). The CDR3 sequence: CASSIGVIAGVVAKNIQYF. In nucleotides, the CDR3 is TGTGCCAGTAGTATTGGTGTGATAGCGGGAGTGGTAGCCAAAAACATTCAGTACTTC.

The CDR3 spells CASRSLTSGSYEQYF. In nucleotides, the CDR3 is TGTGCCAGCAGATCCCTGACTAGCGGGAGTTACGAGCAGTACTTC. The chain combines TRBV6-5 with TRBJ2-7, with 12 bases matching TRBD2. V shed 6 bases, J shed 4 bases, and the junction held 7 bases outside the gene matches. The CDR3 length is 15 residues. In germline, CDR1 is MNHEY, CDR2 SVGAGI.

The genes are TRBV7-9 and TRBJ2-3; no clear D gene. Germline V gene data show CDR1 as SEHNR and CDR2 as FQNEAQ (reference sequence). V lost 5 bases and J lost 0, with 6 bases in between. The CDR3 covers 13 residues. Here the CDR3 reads CASSDRSTDTQYF. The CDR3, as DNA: TGTGCCAGCAGCGATAGAAGCACAGATACGCAGTATTTT.

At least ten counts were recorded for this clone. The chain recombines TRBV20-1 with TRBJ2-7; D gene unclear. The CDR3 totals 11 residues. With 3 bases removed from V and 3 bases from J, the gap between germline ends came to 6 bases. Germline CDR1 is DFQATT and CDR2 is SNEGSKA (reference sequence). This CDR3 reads CSASYLYEQYF. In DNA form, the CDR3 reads TGCAGTGCTAGTTACCTCTACGAGCAGTACTTC.

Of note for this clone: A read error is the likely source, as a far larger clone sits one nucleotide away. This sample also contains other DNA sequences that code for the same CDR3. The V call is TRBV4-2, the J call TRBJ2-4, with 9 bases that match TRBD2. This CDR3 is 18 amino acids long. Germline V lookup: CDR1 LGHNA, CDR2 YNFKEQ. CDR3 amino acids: CASSEGVAGEGAKNIQYF. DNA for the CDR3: TGTGCCAGCAGCGAGGGGGTAGCGGGAGAGGGGGCCAAAAACATTCAGTACTTT.

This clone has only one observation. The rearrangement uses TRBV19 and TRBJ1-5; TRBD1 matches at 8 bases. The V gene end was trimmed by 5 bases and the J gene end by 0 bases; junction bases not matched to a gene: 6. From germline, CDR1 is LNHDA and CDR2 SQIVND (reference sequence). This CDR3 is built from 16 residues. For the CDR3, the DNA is TGTGCCAGTAGTGTCGGGACAGGATATAGCAATCAGCCCCAGCATTTT. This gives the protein CASSVGTGYSNQPQHF.

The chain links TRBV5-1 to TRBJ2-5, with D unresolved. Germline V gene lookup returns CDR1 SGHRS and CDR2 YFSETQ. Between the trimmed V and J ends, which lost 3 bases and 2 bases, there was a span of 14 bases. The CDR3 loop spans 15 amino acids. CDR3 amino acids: CASSSLDGMQETQYF. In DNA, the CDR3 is TGCGCCAGCAGCTCCCTCGACGGAATGCAAGAGACCCAGTACTTC.

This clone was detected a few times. The CDR3 spells CASSYSSAETQYF. The CDR3 region has the DNA TGTGCCAGCAGCTATAGCAGTGCGGAGACCCAGTACTTC. The gene calls are TRBV7-2 and TRBJ2-5; D uncertain. Looked up from germline, CDR1 is SGHTA and CDR2 is FQGNSA. Trimming took 4 bases from V and 5 from J, leaving 11 bases between them. The CDR3 extends over 13 amino acids.

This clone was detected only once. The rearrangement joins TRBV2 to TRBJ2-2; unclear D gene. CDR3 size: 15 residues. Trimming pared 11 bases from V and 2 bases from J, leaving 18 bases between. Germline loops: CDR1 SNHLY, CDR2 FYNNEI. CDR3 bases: TGTGCCTCCAGTGAAGGGTACACCAACACCGGGGAGCTGTTTTTT. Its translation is CASSEGYTNTGELFF. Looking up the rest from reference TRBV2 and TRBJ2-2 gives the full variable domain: EPEVTQTPSHQVTQMGQEVILRCVPISNHLYFYWYRQILGQKVEFLVSFYNNEISEKSEIFDDQFSVERPDGSNFTLKIRSTKLEDSAMYFCASSEGYTNTGELFFGEGSRLTVL.

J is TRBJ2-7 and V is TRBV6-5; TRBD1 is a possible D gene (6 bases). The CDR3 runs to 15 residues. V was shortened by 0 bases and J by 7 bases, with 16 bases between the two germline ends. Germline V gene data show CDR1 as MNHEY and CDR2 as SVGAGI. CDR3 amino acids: CASSYSRQALQEQYF. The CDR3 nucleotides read TGTGCCAGCAGTTACTCCCGACAGGCCTTGCAAGAGCAGTACTTC.

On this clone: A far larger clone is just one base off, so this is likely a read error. CDR3 in amino acids: CASSSDANTGELFF. In nucleotides, the CDR3 is TGTGCCAGCAGCTCGGACGCGAACACCGGGGAGCTGTTTTTT. This chain joins TRBV7-8 and TRBJ2-2, with no clear D. The CDR3 contains 14 residues. The ends were cut back, 4 bases at V and 0 bases at J, with 6 bases in the middle. CDR1 and CDR2 (germline): SGHVS, FQNEAQ.